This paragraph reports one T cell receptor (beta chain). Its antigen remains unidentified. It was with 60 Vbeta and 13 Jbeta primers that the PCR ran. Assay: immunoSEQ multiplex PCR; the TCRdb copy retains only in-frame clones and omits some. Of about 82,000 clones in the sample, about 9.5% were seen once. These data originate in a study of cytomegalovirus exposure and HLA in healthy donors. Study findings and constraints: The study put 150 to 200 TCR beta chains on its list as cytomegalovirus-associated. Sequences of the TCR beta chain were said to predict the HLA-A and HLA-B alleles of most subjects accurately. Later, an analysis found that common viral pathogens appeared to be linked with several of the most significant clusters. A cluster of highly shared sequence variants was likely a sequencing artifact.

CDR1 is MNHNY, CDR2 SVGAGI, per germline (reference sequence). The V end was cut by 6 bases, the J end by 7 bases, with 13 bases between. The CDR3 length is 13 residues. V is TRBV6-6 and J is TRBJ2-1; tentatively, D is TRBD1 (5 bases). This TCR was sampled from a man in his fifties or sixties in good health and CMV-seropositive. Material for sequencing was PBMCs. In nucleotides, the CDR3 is TGTGCCAGCAGAAACGACAGAGCGAATGAGCAGTTCTTC. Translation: CASRNDRANEQFF.